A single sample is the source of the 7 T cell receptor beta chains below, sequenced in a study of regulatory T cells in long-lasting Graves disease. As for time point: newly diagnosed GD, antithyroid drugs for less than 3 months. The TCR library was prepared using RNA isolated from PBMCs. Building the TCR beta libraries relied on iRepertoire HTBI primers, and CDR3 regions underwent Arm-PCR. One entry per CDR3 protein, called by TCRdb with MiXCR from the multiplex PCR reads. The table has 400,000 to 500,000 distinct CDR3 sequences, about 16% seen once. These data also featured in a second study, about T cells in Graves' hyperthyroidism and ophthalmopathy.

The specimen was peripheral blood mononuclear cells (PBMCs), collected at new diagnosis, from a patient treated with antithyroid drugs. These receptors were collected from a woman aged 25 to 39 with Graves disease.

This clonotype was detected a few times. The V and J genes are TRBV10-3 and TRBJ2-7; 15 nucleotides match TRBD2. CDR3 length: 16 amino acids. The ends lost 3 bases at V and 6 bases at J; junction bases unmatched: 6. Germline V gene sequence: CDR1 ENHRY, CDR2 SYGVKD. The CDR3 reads CAISDPPGLAGGEQYF. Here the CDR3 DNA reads TGTGCCATCAGTGACCCTCCGGGACTAGCGGGAGGCGAGCAGTACTTC.

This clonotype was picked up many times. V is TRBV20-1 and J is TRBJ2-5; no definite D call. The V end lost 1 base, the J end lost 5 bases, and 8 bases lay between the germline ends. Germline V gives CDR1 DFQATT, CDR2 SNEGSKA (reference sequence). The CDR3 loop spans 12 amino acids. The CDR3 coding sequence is TGCAGTGCTAGAGTTGGATCGGAGACCCAGTACTTC. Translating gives CSARVGSETQYF.

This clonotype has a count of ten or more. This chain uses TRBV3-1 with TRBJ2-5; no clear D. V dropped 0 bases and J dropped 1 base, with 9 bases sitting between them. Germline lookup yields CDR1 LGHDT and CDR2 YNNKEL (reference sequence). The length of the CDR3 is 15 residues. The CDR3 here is CASSQEGRTQETQYF. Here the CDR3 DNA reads TGTGCCAGCAGCCAAGAAGGTAGGACCCAAGAGACCCAGTACTTC.

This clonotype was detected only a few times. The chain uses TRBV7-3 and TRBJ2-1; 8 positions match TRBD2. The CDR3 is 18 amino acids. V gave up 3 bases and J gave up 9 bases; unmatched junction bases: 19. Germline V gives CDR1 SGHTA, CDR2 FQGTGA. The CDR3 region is CASSFRPPGLVGSGEQFF. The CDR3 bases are TGTGCCAGCAGCTTTAGACCCCCGGGACTAGTGGGGTCGGGTGAGCAGTTCTTC.

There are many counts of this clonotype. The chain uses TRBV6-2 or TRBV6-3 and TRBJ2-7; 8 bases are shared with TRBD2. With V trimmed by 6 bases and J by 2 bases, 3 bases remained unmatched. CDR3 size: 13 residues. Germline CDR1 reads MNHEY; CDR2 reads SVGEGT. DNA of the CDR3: TGTGCCAGCAGCACTAGCGGAACCTACGAGCAGTACTTC. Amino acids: CASSTSGTYEQYF.

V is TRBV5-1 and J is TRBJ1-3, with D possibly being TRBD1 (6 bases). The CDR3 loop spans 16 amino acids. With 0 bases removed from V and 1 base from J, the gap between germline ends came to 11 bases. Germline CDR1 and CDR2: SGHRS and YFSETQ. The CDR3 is CASSLGTTGSGNTIYF. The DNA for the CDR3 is TGCGCCAGCAGCTTGGGGACTACAGGGTCTGGAAACACCATATATTTT. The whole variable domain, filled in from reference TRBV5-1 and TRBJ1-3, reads KAGVTQTPRYLIKTRGQQVTLSCSPISGHRSVSWYQQTPGQGLQFLFEYFSETQRNKGNFPGRFSGRQFSNSRSEMNVSTLELGDSALYLCASSLGTTGSGNTIYFGEGSWLTVV.

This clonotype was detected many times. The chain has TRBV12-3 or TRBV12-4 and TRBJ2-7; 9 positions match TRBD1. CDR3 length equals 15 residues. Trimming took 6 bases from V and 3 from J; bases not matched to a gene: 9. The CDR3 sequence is CASSLGQGGDYEQYF. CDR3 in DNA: TGTGCCAGCAGCTTGGGACAGGGAGGGGACTACGAGCAGTACTTC.